These 12 T cell receptor beta chains share one sample of origin, sequenced in a study of circulating tumor DNA in untreated peripheral T-cell lymphoma. The table came from immunoSEQ multiplex PCR; TCRdb's copy has only in-frame clones and leaves some out. The sample includes around 1,900 clones, approximately 84% of them seen just once. Sequenced: cell-free DNA from blood serum. These receptors were obtained from a human donor with peripheral T-cell lymphoma.

The J gene is TRBJ1-6, the V gene TRBV5-1, with 9 bases matching TRBD1. Germline CDR1 is SGHRS and CDR2 is YFSETQ. V lost 1 base to trimming and J lost 8 bases; unmatched junction nucleotides: 4. The CDR3 is 15 amino acids. CDR3 loop: CASSLWDRAHSPLHF. CDR3 in DNA: TGCGCCAGCAGCTTGTGGGACAGGGCCCATTCACCCCTCCACTTT.

The rearrangement joins TRBV4-1 to TRBJ2-1; 7 nucleotides match TRBD2. Trimming at V came to 3 bases and at J to 2 bases, leaving 10 bases not matched to a gene. This CDR3 has 17 amino acids. Germline CDR1 reads MGHRA; CDR2 reads YSYEKL. The CDR3 nucleotides read TGCGCCAGCAGCCAGAACGATGCGGGAGCCCCCTACAATGAGCAGTTCTTC. This gives the protein CASSQNDAGAPYNEQFF.

The chain uses TRBV29-1 and TRBJ2-5; no clear D gene. CDR1 and CDR2 (germline): SQVTM, ANQGSEA. The CDR3 is 10 amino acids. Trimming took off 0 bases at V and 4 bases at J, with 0 bases between the two ends. DNA of the CDR3: TGCAGCGTTGAAGAAGAGACCCAGTACTTC. It encodes CSVEEETQYF.

V usage is TRBV5-1 and J usage is TRBJ2-1; 7 positions agree with TRBD2. The CDR3 is 18 residues long. Germline V CDR1 and CDR2: SGHRS, YFSETQ. Germline trimming cut 1 base from V and 5 bases from J; bases unmatched to any gene: 15. The CDR3 coding sequence is TGCGCCAGCAGCTTGACCGGTGGGTCTAGCGGATCAAACAATGAGCAGTTCTTC. It yields the protein CASSLTGGSSGSNNEQFF.

This clone was observed a handful of times. The chain uses TRBV6-4 and TRBJ2-2, with 7 nucleotides matching TRBD2. This CDR3 has 14 amino acids. CDR1 MRHNA and CDR2 SNTAGT come from the germline V gene. V trimming: 2 bases; J trimming: 4 bases; junction bases outside the gene matches: 1. CDR3 DNA sequence: TGTGCCAGCAGTGACGGGAGGGCCACCGGGGAGCTGTTTTTT. Protein: CASSDGRATGELFF.

A note on this clone: A much larger clonotype is one base distant, so this may be a read error. The V and J genes are TRBV29-1 and TRBJ2-7, with D unresolved. This CDR3 is built from 13 residues. Germline CDR1 SQVTM, CDR2 ANQGSEA. CDR3: CSVLSDASYGQYF. CDR3 nucleotides: TGCAGCGTGCTGAGCGACGCATCCTACGGGCAGTACTTC.

This clone was seen a single time. This chain links TRBV30 with TRBJ1-1, with unresolved D. CDR1 GTSNPN and CDR2 SVGIG come from the germline V gene (reference sequence). This CDR3 comprises 12 residues. V dropped 3 bases and J dropped 3 bases, with 8 bases sitting between them. The DNA of the CDR3 is TGTGCCTGGAGGGGTGGGGACACTGAAGCTTTCTTT. Residues: CAWRGGDTEAFF.

The chain couples TRBV5-1 to TRBJ1-3, with 9 bases fitting TRBD1. CDR1 is SGHRS, CDR2 YFSETQ, per germline. Trimming took 4 bases from V and 10 from J; bases not matched to a gene: 6. This CDR3 has 13 residues. As DNA, the CDR3 is TGCGCCAGCAGCGCCCGACAGGGGGAAACCATATATTTT. Translating it yields CASSARQGETIYF.

The CDR3 reads CASYSQAPGGSNQPQHF. In nucleotides, the CDR3 is TGTGCCAGCTATTCTCAAGCCCCAGGGGGAAGCAATCAGCCCCAGCATTTT. This rearrangement joins TRBV28 to TRBJ1-5, with 7 bases identical to TRBD1. The junction had 14 bases not matched to a gene; V was cut back by 8 bases and J by 1 base. This CDR3 contains 17 residues. Germline V CDR1 and CDR2: MDHEN, SYDVKM.

The chain has TRBV5-1 and TRBJ1-1, with D possibly being TRBD1 (6 bases). Trimming pared 0 bases from V and 1 base from J, leaving 10 bases between. This CDR3 comprises 15 residues. CDR1 is SGHRS, CDR2 YFSETQ, per germline. The CDR3 nucleotides read TGCGCCAGCAGCTTGGCTGGCAGGGGGAACACTGAAGCTTTCTTT. Translated: CASSLAGRGNTEAFF.

This chain joins TRBV6-1 and TRBJ1-1; D is possibly TRBD1 (5 bases). There are 15 residues in the CDR3. Trimming stripped 7 bases from V and 3 bases from J, with 18 bases between. Germline CDR1 MNHNS, CDR2 SASEGT. CDR3 in amino acids: CASKWYGDWDTEAFF. The CDR3 nucleotides are TGTGCCAGCAAGTGGTACGGGGACTGGGACACTGAAGCTTTCTTT.

The chain combines TRBV19 with TRBJ2-6; 7 positions match TRBD1. After removal of 6 bases from V and 0 bases from J, the junction contained 8 bases not matched to a gene. In germline, CDR1 is LNHDA, CDR2 SQIVND (reference sequence). The CDR3 is 17 amino acids. The CDR3 here is CASSPGQRRSGANVLTF. The CDR3 DNA reads as TGTGCCAGTAGCCCGGGACAGAGACGCTCTGGGGCCAACGTCCTGACTTTC.